Included here is one TCR beta chain sequence, with context. Antigen unknown. This sample is part of a study of PD-1 blockade in classical Hodgkin lymphoma. Libraries were prepared by immunoSEQ multiplex PCR; TCRdb keeps only in-frame clonotypes and omits some of them. In the table there are approximately 27,000 clones, over 75% of which are singletons. Study-wide findings and caveats: The diversity seen at baseline in complete responders resembled that of newly diagnosed patients.

Trimming cost V 4 bases and J 0 bases; bases outside gene matches: 3. Per germline, CDR1 SEHNR and CDR2 FQNEAQ (reference sequence). This CDR3 has 14 amino acids. The sample's time point: cycle 4 day 1 (C4D1), after 6 weeks of nivolumab. Every patient had relapsed following autologous stem cell transplantation, and cohorts differed in brentuximab vedotin exposure. The sample consisted of peripheral blood mononuclear cells (PBMCs), taken before the fourth cycle of nivolumab. V gene TRBV7-9 combines with J gene TRBJ2-7; 7 bases map to TRBD1. The receptor was derived from a human donor with classical Hodgkin lymphoma. The CDR3 spells CASSSGQSSYEQYF. In DNA, the CDR3 is TGTGCCAGCAGCTCGGGACAGAGCTCCTACGAGCAGTACTTC.